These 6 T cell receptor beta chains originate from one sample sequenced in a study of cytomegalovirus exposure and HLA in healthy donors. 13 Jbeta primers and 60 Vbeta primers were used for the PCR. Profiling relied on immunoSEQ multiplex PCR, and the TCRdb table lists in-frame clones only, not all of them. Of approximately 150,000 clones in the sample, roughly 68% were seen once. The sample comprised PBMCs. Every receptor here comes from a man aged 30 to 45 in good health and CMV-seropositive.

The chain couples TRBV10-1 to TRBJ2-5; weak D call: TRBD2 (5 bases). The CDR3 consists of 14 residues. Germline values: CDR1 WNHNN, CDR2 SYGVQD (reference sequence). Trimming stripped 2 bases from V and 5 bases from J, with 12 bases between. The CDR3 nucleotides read TGCGCCAGCAGTGAGAACACCCCGGGGGAGACCCAGTACTTC. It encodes CASSENTPGETQYF.

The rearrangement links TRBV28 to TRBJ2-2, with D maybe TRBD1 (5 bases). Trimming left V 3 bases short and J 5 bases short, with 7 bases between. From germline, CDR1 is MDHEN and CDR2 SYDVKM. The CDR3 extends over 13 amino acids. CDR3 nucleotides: TGTGCCAGCAGTTTGCAGGGAACCGGGGAGCTGTTTTTT. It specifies CASSLQGTGELFF.

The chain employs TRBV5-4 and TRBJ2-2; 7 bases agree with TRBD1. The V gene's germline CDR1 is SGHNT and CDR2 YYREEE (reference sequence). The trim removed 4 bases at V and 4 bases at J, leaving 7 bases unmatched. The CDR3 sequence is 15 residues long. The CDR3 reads CASSPTTGFTGELFF. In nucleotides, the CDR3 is TGTGCCAGCAGCCCTACGACAGGGTTCACCGGGGAGCTGTTTTTT. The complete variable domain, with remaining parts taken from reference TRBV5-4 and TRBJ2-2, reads ETGVTQSPTHLIKTRGQQVTLRCSSQSGHNTVSWYQQALGQGPQFIFQYYREEENGRGNFPPRFSGLQFPNYSSELNVNALELDDSALYLCASSPTTGFTGELFFGEGSRLTVL.

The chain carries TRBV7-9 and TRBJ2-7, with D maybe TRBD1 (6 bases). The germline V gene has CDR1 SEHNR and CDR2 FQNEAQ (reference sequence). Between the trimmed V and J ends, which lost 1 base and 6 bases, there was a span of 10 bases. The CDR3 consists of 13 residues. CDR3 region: CASSLDGTSEQYF. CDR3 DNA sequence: TGTGCCAGCAGCTTAGATGGGACAAGCGAGCAGTACTTC.

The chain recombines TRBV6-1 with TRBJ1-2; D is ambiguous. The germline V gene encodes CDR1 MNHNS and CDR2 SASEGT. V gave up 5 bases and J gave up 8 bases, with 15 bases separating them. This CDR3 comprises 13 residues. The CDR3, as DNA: TGTGCCAGCAGTTCCGGTCGGGTAGGAGGCTACACCTTC. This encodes CASSSGRVGGYTF.

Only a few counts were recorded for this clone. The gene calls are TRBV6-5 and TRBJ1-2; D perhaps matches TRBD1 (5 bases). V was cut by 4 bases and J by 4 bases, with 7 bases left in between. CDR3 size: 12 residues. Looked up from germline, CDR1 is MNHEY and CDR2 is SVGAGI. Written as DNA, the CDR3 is TGTGCCAGCAGTTGGGGGGGCTATGGCTACACCTTC. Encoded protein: CASSWGGYGYTF.